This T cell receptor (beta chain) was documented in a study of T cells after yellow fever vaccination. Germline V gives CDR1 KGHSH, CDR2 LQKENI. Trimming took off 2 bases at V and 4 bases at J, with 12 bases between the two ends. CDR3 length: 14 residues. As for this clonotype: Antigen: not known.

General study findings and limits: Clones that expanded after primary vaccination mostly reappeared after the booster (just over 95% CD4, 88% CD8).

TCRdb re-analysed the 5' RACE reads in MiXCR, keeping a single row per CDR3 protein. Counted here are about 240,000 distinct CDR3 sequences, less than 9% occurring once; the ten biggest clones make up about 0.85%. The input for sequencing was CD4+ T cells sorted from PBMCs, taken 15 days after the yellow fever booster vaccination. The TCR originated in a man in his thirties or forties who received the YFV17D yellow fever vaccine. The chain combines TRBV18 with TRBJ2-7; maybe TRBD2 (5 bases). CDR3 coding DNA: TGTGCCAGCTCACCATTCGAGGGATCGTACGAGCAGTACTTC. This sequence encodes CASSPFEGSYEQYF.